Listed below are T cell receptor beta chains from one sample, sequenced in a study of PD-L1 blockade in urothelial cancer. Assay used: immunoSEQ multiplex PCR; TCRdb lists only in-frame clones, some missing. The table shows roughly 24,000 clones, with around 90% occurring only once. Sequencing was performed on PBMCs, taken around atezolizumab (anti-PD-L1) treatment. The receptors come from a woman aged 55 to 70 with urothelial cancer. Each CDR3 is given with its conserved first and last residue. The D gene is left open where the match is weak. Where a row states a size, it is once, few, many or the class of an expanded clone; other rows omit it.

>TRBD1|TRBJ2-1|NA|TRBV6-5|15
TGTGCCAGCAGCTTCCGGGACAGACACCCCAATGAGCAGTTCTTC
CASSFRDRHPNEQFF
>NA|TRBJ1-5|once|TRBV12-5|18
TGTGCTAGTGGTTTGGTACTCAGGGGTTTTTATAGCAATCAGCCCCAGCATTTT
CASGLVLRGFYSNQPQHF
>TRBD2|TRBJ2-1|NA|TRBV18|15
TGTGCCAGCTCACCAACTAGCGGGAGTTACAATGAGCAGTTCTTC
CASSPTSGSYNEQFF
>TRBD2|TRBJ2-5|NA|TRBV5-1|14
TGCGCCAGCACTCTTAGCGGGAGCCAAGAGACCCAGTACTTC
CASTLSGSQETQYF
>TRBD2|TRBJ2-1|once|TRBV9|17
TGTGCCAGCAGCGGAGGCCCCGGGACTAGCGGCGACAATGAGCAGTTCTTC
CASSGGPGTSGDNEQFF
>NA|TRBJ2-1|NA|TRBV12-2|17
TGTGCAAGTCGCTCTTACCACGGGACTCTAACATACAATGAGCAGTTCTTC
CASRSYHGTLTYNEQFF
>NA|TRBJ1-5|NA|TRBV7-2|15
TGTGCCAGCAGCTCCAACGCTGGGGAGTGGCAGCCCCAGCATTTT
CASSSNAGEWQPQHF
>TRBD1|TRBJ1-5|once|TRBV7-3|15
TGTGCCAGCAGCACGATGACAGGGGGCCATCAGCCCCAGCATTTT
CASSTMTGGHQPQHF
>NA|TRBJ2-6|NA|TRBV7-8|15
TGTGCCAGCAGCCCTCGGGGGTCTGGGGCCAACGTCCTGACTTTC
CASSPRGSGANVLTF
>TRBD1|TRBJ2-7|NA|TRBV9|15
TGTGCCAGCAGCGCCGGACAGGGGCCTTCCTACGAGCAGTACTTC
CASSAGQGPSYEQYF
>NA|TRBJ2-3|NA|TRBV18|14
TGTGCCAGCTCACCATTTAGGGGCTGGGATACGCAGTATTTT
CASSPFRGWDTQYF
>NA|TRBJ2-7|NA|TRBV5-1|16
TGCGCCAGTGGGGTTTCTAGGGGGTTGCTCTCCTACGAGCAGTACTTC
CASGVSRGLLSYEQYF
>TRBD1|TRBJ1-4|few|TRBV19|15
TGTGCCAGTAGTGTACAGGGGTGGAAAGGAGAAAAACTGTTTTTT
CASSVQGWKGEKLFF
>TRBD2|TRBJ2-3|NA|TRBV7-2|19
TGTGCCAGCAGCTTAAATCCAGCGGGGGGGCGGGGGACCACAGATACGCAGTATTTT
CASSLNPAGGRGTTDTQYF
>TRBD1|TRBJ1-5|NA|TRBV18|15
TGTGCCAGCTCGCCCCGGGACAGTAGCAATCAGCCCCAGCATTTT
CASSPRDSSNQPQHF
>NA|TRBJ2-7|NA|TRBV6-1|14
TGTGCCAGCAGTGGCAGCAGGGCCCCCTACGAGCAGTACTTC
CASSGSRAPYEQYF
>NA|TRBJ2-1|NA|TRBV4-3|11
TGCGCCAGCAGCCAAGCTCGTGAGCAGTTCTTC
CASSQAREQFF
>NA|TRBJ2-1|NA|TRBV19|14
TGTGCCAGTAGTGGCGGACAGCCCTACAATGAGCAGTTCTTC
CASSGGQPYNEQFF
>NA|TRBJ1-1|NA|TRBV2|12
TGTGCCATACAGATCGAACAGCCTGAAGCTTTCTTT
CAIQIEQPEAFF
>TRBD2|TRBJ2-1|NA|TRBV28|18
TGTGCCAGCAGTTTAGTAGGTGGAGGACTAGCGGGAGGAAGGGAGCAGTTCTTC
CASSLVGGGLAGGREQFF
>NA|TRBJ1-2|NA|TRBV12-2|19
TGTGCAAGTCGCTTCGGTTGGACAGCCCGCTTCGGTGGTAACTATGGCTACACCTTC
CASRFGWTARFGGNYGYTF
>NA|TRBJ2-2|NA|TRBV11-2|15
TGTGCCAGCAGCTTATTCGGGGGAGACACCGGGGAGCTGTTTTTT
CASSLFGGDTGELFF
>TRBD1|TRBJ1-5|NA|TRBV7-2|19
TGTGCCAGCAGCTTAGGGTCCCACGGGACAGGCCTTAGCAATCAGCCCCAGCATTTT
CASSLGSHGTGLSNQPQHF
>TRBD2|TRBJ2-7|NA|TRBV10-3|13
TGTGCCACCTCCGGGACTAGTAGCGGCGAGCAGTACTTC
CATSGTSSGEQYF
>NA|TRBJ1-4|NA|TRBV6-1|14
TGTGCCAGCAGGGCAGGGACAACTAATGAAAAACTGTTTTTT
CASRAGTTNEKLFF
>NA|TRBJ2-1|NA|TRBV27|13
TGTGCCAGCAGTTTGGCGGAGGACAATGAGCAGTTCTTC
CASSLAEDNEQFF
>TRBD2|TRBJ2-2|NA|TRBV28|18
TGTGCCAGCAGTCCTCGGGGGGGTCACAGGATTAACACCGGGGAGCTGTTTTTT
CASSPRGGHRINTGELFF
>TRBD1|TRBJ2-2|NA|TRBV7-6|16
TGTGCCAGCAGCCTGACCCAGGGGGCGGGCACCGGGGAGCTGTTTTTT
CASSLTQGAGTGELFF
>TRBD1|TRBJ1-1|NA|TRBV5-4|15
TGTGCCAGCAGCCCCCAGGGGGTGATGAACACTGAAGCTTTCTTT
CASSPQGVMNTEAFF
>TRBD1|TRBJ2-4|NA|TRBV6-6|13
TGTGCCAGCAGTTCAGGACAGGGAAACATTCAGTACTTC
CASSSGQGNIQYF
>TRBD1|TRBJ2-1|NA|TRBV29-1|15
TGCAGCGTACGACCCCGGGACAGGGCTTTTAATGAGCAGTTCTTC
CSVRPRDRAFNEQFF
>TRBD1|TRBJ2-1|NA|TRBV19|14
TGTGCCAGTAGTTGGGGACAGGATCTCAATGAGCAGTTCTTC
CASSWGQDLNEQFF
>TRBD2|TRBJ2-7|NA|TRBV5-1|17
TGCGCCAGCAGCTCGGGACCGCGGACTAGCCAACTCTACGAGCAGTACTTC
CASSSGPRTSQLYEQYF
>TRBD1|TRBJ1-2|NA|TRBV5-4|16
TGTGCCAGCAGCTTGGAATTGGACAGGGGGCGATATGGCTACACCTTC
CASSLELDRGRYGYTF
>NA|TRBJ2-7|NA|TRBV6-5|14
TGTGCCAGCAGTTACATATCTCCCTACTACGAGCAGTACTTC
CASSYISPYYEQYF
>NA|TRBJ2-3|NA|TRBV19|15
TGTGCCAGTAGTAGGGGGACTGCCTACACAGATACGCAGTATTTT
CASSRGTAYTDTQYF
>TRBD1|TRBJ1-4|NA|TRBV7-2|19
TGTGCCAGCAGCCCTTTTCCAGGGGGCTATCGGACTTCTAATGAAAAACTGTTTTTT
CASSPFPGGYRTSNEKLFF
>TRBD2|TRBJ2-1|NA|TRBV29-1|16
TGCAGCGTAGCCGACCTGTTAGCGGGAGGTTCCAATGAGCAGTTCTTC
CSVADLLAGGSNEQFF
>NA|TRBJ2-1|NA|TRBV7-3|15
TGTGCCAGCAGCTTATTTGCTGGGGGCGAAGATGAGCAGTTCTTC
CASSLFAGGEDEQFF
>TRBD1|TRBJ2-3|NA|TRBV11-2|15
TGTGCCAGCAGCTCTACAGGGGCACCCACAGATACGCAGTATTTT
CASSSTGAPTDTQYF
>TRBD2|TRBJ2-1|NA|TRBV5-4|15
TGTGCCAGCAGCCAAACTAGCGGGAGGGGGAATGAGCAGTTCTTC
CASSQTSGRGNEQFF
>TRBD2|TRBJ2-3|NA|TRBV5-1|21
TGCGCCAGCAGCCAGAGATGGAGCGGGGGCCCATCTCTTCCTACTACAGATACGCAGTATTTT
CASSQRWSGGPSLPTTDTQYF
>TRBD2|TRBJ2-3|NA|TRBV5-1|15
TGCGCCAGCAGCTCCCCACTAGCGGGAGGAGATACGCAGTATTTT
CASSSPLAGGDTQYF
>NA|TRBJ2-7|once|TRBV7-9|15
TGTGCCAGCAGCTTAGCGGGTCTCAGGGGCTACGAGCAGTACTTC
CASSLAGLRGYEQYF
>TRBD2|TRBJ2-7|NA|TRBV7-2|17
TGTGCCAGCAGCTTGGCGCCTCCAACTAGCGCGACGGTGGAGCAGTACTTC
CASSLAPPTSATVEQYF
>TRBD1|TRBJ1-1|NA|TRBV18|14
TGTGCCAGCTCACCACGGACAGGTATCACTGAAGCTTTCTTT
CASSPRTGITEAFF
>TRBD1|TRBJ2-7|NA|TRBV19|15
TGTGCCAGTAGTAGAAAGACGGACAGGGCCTACGAGCAGTACTTC
CASSRKTDRAYEQYF
>NA|TRBJ2-2|NA|TRBV27|12
TGTGCCAGCAGTTCGTATCCCGGGGAGCTGTTTTTT
CASSSYPGELFF
>NA|TRBJ2-7|NA|TRBV5-4|13
TGTGCCAGCAGCTTCCGCCGGAGCCACGAGCAGTACTTC
CASSFRRSHEQYF
>TRBD2|TRBJ2-2|NA|TRBV7-6|18
TGTGCCAGCAGCTTAGTCCTAGCGGGGGGCACGAACACCGGGGAGCTGTTTTTT
CASSLVLAGGTNTGELFF
>TRBD1|TRBJ1-2|NA|TRBV4-2|15
TGTGCCAGCAGCCAAGTGTACAGGGGAAACTATGGCTACACCTTC
CASSQVYRGNYGYTF
>TRBD1|TRBJ2-1|NA|TRBV2|15
TGTGCCAGCAATAGAGGGGGCCAGGGCTACAATGAGCAGTTCTTC
CASNRGGQGYNEQFF
>NA|TRBJ2-6|once|TRBV19|14
TGTGCCATTTCCCAGGGGCCTGGGGCCAACGTCCTGACTTTC
CAISQGPGANVLTF
>TRBD2|TRBJ2-7|NA|TRBV5-1|15
TGCGCCAGCAGGCCGGGACTAGCGGCGCCCTACGAGCAGTACTTC
CASRPGLAAPYEQYF
>TRBD1|TRBJ2-1|NA|TRBV7-3|15
TGTGCCAGCAGAGTCGGGACAGGGGCCGGGAATGAGCAGTTCTTC
CASRVGTGAGNEQFF
>TRBD1|TRBJ1-6|NA|TRBV15|15
TGTGCCACCAGCAGAGGGGACAGGCTTCCGTCACCCCTCCACTTT
CATSRGDRLPSPLHF
>NA|TRBJ2-1|NA|TRBV10-1|14
TGCGCCAGCAGTGAATATTTTGGGGCAAATGAGCAGTTCTTC
CASSEYFGANEQFF
>NA|TRBJ2-3|NA|TRBV6-4|13
TGTGCCAGCAGTGACTCGACTGCAGATACGCAGTATTTT
CASSDSTADTQYF
>NA|TRBJ1-5|NA|TRBV7-9|13
TGTGCCAGCAGTCAAAATCGGGGGCAGCCCCAGCATTTT
CASSQNRGQPQHF